This T cell receptor beta chain is from a study of blood T cell repertoires in COVID-19 (dated by TCRdb to the early 2020s). For the study in its entirety: Collaborator samples came from the United States, Italy and Spain and covered acute and convalescent phases of COVID-19. The material from the prospective study consisted of cDNA or gDNA derived from T cells, B-cell-depleted T cells, or PBMCs. Deeply sampled blood TCRbeta repertoires from subjects exposed to, actively infected with, or recovered from COVID-19 were included in the dataset. The repertoires were released in a freely available public database intended as a resource for research on the immune response to SARS-CoV-2. The samples were drawn from two sources: the first 160 participants of the ongoing ImmuneRACE study, and 1,000 to 1,500 subjects contributed by 6 global collaborators. The sample metadata nearly always contained a de-identified subject ID, COVID-19 status, age in years and sex. HLA class I and class II types, where available, came from metadata supplied by the sample provider rather than from assay-based typing. Results the study describes overall, beyond this receptor: The amount of clinical and demographic metadata varied by source and participant and was provided uncurated.

Participants in the prospective study were enrolled through a virtual design, were aged about 18 to 100 years, and lived in 24 United States geographic areas. In the prospective study, cohorts were assigned on the basis of participant-reported clinical history obtained from a screening survey and a study questionnaire. ImmuneRACE Cohort 3 recovered participants were defined by two consecutive negative NP/OP PCR tests, healthcare professional clearance, or symptom resolution. Mobile phlebotomists in the prospective study collected whole blood, serum and a nasopharyngeal or oropharyngeal swab from every participant. Prospective study participants could optionally give additional blood draws and questionnaires over a roughly two-month period. Prospective study blood samples were shipped either frozen or at room temperature before DNA extraction. This clone came up once. The antigen this receptor binds is unknown. One base away there is no much larger clone; base qualities are not given.

V is reduced by 5 bases and J by 1 base, leaving a spacing of 8 bases between them. As encoded in the germline V gene, CDR1 is SGHTA while CDR2 is FQGNSA. The CDR3 measures 13 amino acids from cysteine to phenylalanine. This entry keeps only the CDR3 DNA: 39 bases, framed from base 1. TCRbeta CDR3 regions were amplified from genomic DNA using the immunoSEQ Assay, a bias-controlled multiplex PCR. In the original analysis: Nucleated cell counts per sample were estimated from amplification of reference gene primers within the assay. To quantify the absolute abundance of each unique TCRbeta CDR3 rearrangement, sequence reads were collapsed and filtered. For each sample, productive Simpson clonality was calculated as the square root of Simpson's diversity index over productive rearrangements. As stored in TCRdb, this immuneACCESS dataset retains in-frame rearrangements with V and J assigned. A fraction of the clones does not appear; measured against another copy, unresolved V genes explain less than half of the discrepancy, and the remainder lacks a known reason. V and J calls and clone size follow that table, whereas D and trimming were derived from the DNA. The sample records roughly 200,000 clones, around 84% of which are singletons. In total, the top ten clones hold under 20% of the sample.

The source material was PBMCs or T cells enriched from blood (not recorded which). The chain employs TRBV7-2 and TRBJ1-1; too little of a D gene remains to name it. The TCR sequence derives from a man aged 35-49 years who had recovered from COVID-19. The CDR3 here reads CASSTSPNTEAFF. The base sequence is TGTGCCAGCAGCACGAGCCCGAACACTGAAGCTTTCTTT.